A single sample is the source of the 29 T cell receptor beta chains below, sequenced in a study of CD8 T cells in ankylosing spondylitis. MiXCR was run by TCRdb on the 5' RACE reads, yielding one entry per CDR3 protein. The sample has tens of thousands of distinct CDR3 sequences; roughly 11% are singletons. The sequencing sample was made of blood, either unsorted or a sorted T cell fraction (not recorded which). These receptor sequences come from a male donor with ankylosing spondylitis or in good health (not recorded which).

The J gene is TRBJ1-1, the V gene TRBV6-5; D not resolved. Looked up from germline, CDR1 is MNHEY and CDR2 is SVGAGI. CDR3 length equals 13 residues. The V and J ends lost 5 bases and 1 base respectively, with 8 bases between them. CDR3 nucleotides: TGTGCCAGCAGTGTTACTCGGAACACTGAAGCTTTCTTT. This encodes CASSVTRNTEAFF.

The table lists this clonotype with many counts. This sequence joins TRBV12-3 or TRBV12-4 and TRBJ2-7; D gene ambiguous. V was cut by 6 bases and J by 0 bases, with 6 bases left in between. The CDR3 is made up of 12 amino acids. CDR3 loop: CASRDLSYEQYF. The CDR3 DNA follows: TGTGCCAGCAGAGACCTCTCCTACGAGCAGTACTTC.

This clonotype was picked up a small number of times. Written as DNA, the CDR3 is TGCGCCAGCAGCTTCCACAGGGTTGAGGATGAGCAGTTCTTC. Translation: CASSFHRVEDEQFF. The genes are TRBV5-1 and TRBJ2-1; D is possibly TRBD1 (6 bases). Germline loops: CDR1 SGHRS, CDR2 YFSETQ. The CDR3 contains 14 residues. V lost 2 bases to trimming and J lost 8 bases, with 14 bases between them.

Ten or more counts support this clonotype. The chain couples TRBV28 to TRBJ2-5; the D gene is possibly TRBD1 (6 bases). Trimming took 3 bases from V and 4 from J, leaving 15 bases between them. In germline, CDR1 is MDHEN, CDR2 SYDVKM. This CDR3 spans 15 amino acids. For the CDR3, the DNA is TGTGCCAGCAGTTTCCAGGGGAATGGACGAGAGACCCAGTACTTC. Translation: CASSFQGNGRETQYF.

This clonotype was counted at least ten times. J is TRBJ2-7 and V is TRBV7-9; D remains unclear. The length of the CDR3 is 11 residues. Germline CDR1 SEHNR, CDR2 FQNEAQ (reference sequence). Between the trimmed V and J ends, which lost 4 bases and 6 bases, there was a span of 7 bases. The CDR3: CASSSAVEQYF. CDR3 in DNA: TGTGCCAGCAGCTCCGCTGTCGAGCAGTACTTC.

In DNA form, the CDR3 reads TGTGCCAGCAGTCTAAAAACCGTGGAGACCCAGTACTTC. It translates to CASSLKTVETQYF. The rearrangement joins TRBV7-2 to TRBJ2-5; D uncertain. Trimming cost V 6 bases and J 5 bases, with 13 bases left between them. This CDR3 has 13 residues. The germline CDR1 and CDR2 sequences are SGHTA and FQGNSA.

This chain joins TRBV29-1 and TRBJ2-1, with a weak D call TRBD2 (5 bases). V gave up 7 bases and J gave up 0 bases, with 13 bases separating them. The CDR3 contains 14 residues. Germline loops: CDR1 SQVTM, CDR2 ANQGSEA. CDR3 bases: TGCAGCGGGGGAGCTGGGAGCTCCTACAATGAGCAGTTCTTC. Its translation: CSGGAGSSYNEQFF.

There are many counts of this clonotype. CDR3 coding DNA: TGCAGTGTACGGCGGGGCACTGAAGCTTTCTTT. The encoded protein is CSVRRGTEAFF. The chain is built from TRBV20-1 and TRBJ1-1; D not certain. The germline V and J ends were trimmed by 7 bases and 4 bases, with 10 bases remaining between them. The CDR3 covers 11 residues. Germline V CDR1 and CDR2: DFQATT, SNEGSKA (reference sequence).

The V gene is TRBV5-6, the J gene TRBJ2-1, with 8 nucleotides matching TRBD2. The CDR3 loop spans 17 amino acids. V shed 2 bases, J shed 1 base, and the junction held 8 bases outside the gene matches. Germline-derived CDR1 and CDR2 are SGHDT and YYEEEE. CDR3 loop: CASSFNGGAGSYNEQFF. CDR3 nucleotide sequence: TGTGCCAGCAGCTTCAACGGGGGGGCCGGTTCCTACAATGAGCAGTTCTTC.

This clonotype appeared many times. The DNA is omitted, as the CDR3 cannot be located on it reliably, and the CDR3 follows TCRdb's listing. This chain joins TRBV6-6 and TRBJ2-5; the table calls TRBD2, which could not be checked here. Germline CDR1 is MNHNY and CDR2 is SVGAGI (reference sequence). The CDR3 is 15 amino acids long, termini counted. The CDR3 sequence is CASSSAPGLGETQYF.

A single count supports this clonotype. The V gene is TRBV28, the J gene TRBJ1-5; D is uncertain. V dropped 1 base and J dropped 4 bases, with 14 bases sitting between them. CDR3 size: 16 residues. Germline V gene sequence: CDR1 MDHEN, CDR2 SYDVKM. CDR3: CASSLFLGNRNQPQHF. CDR3 in DNA: TGTGCCAGCAGTTTATTCCTCGGGAATCGTAATCAGCCCCAGCATTTT.

This clonotype was observed many times. This chain links TRBV3-1 with TRBJ2-4, with a possible D match to TRBD2 (6 bases). CDR3 length: 15 residues. V lost 2 bases and J 0 bases, leaving 8 bases between the germline ends. The germline gives CDR1 LGHDT, CDR2 YNNKEL (reference sequence). The CDR3 DNA is TGTGCCAGCAGCCAAACGGAGGGAGCCAAAAACATTCAGTACTTC. This codes for CASSQTEGAKNIQYF.

This clonotype was detected many times. The chain employs TRBV20-1 and TRBJ2-3; D is unresolved. Germline V lookup: CDR1 DFQATT, CDR2 SNEGSKA (reference sequence). V was pared by 3 bases and J by 0 bases, with 4 bases between. This CDR3 contains 12 residues. The CDR3 nucleotides read TGCAGTGCTAGTGTGAGCACAGATACGCAGTATTTT. The encoded protein is CSASVSTDTQYF.

This clonotype occurred many times. The chain employs TRBV7-8 and TRBJ2-2; 12 bases align to TRBD2. Per germline, CDR1 SGHVS and CDR2 FQNEAQ. The CDR3 length is 17 residues. The trim removed 5 bases at V and 4 bases at J, leaving 8 bases unmatched. CDR3 in DNA: TGTGCCAGCAGCCCCCTAGCGGGGGGGCCGGGCACCGGGGAGCTGTTTTTT. It specifies CASSPLAGGPGTGELFF.

The rearrangement joins TRBV7-8 to TRBJ2-1; 10 bases are a match to TRBD2. The germline CDR1 and CDR2 sequences are SGHVS and FQNEAQ. This CDR3 is built from 16 residues. The V gene end was trimmed by 2 bases and the J gene end by 2 bases; junction bases not matched to a gene: 3. In DNA, the CDR3 is TGTGCCAGCAGCTTAAAGCGGGGGGGGCCCTACAATGAGCAGTTCTTC. Residues: CASSLKRGGPYNEQFF.

This clonotype was observed a handful of times. The rearrangement links TRBV18 to TRBJ2-2; tentative D call: TRBD1 (6 bases). V was pared by 1 base and J by 2 bases, with 11 bases between. The CDR3 runs to 16 residues. CDR1 is KGHSH, CDR2 LQKENI, per germline. Here the CDR3 DNA reads TGTGCCAGCTCACCACGTCCCGGGACAAACACCGGGGAGCTGTTTTTT. Encoded protein: CASSPRPGTNTGELFF.

This clonotype was found a few times. The chain has TRBV7-6 and TRBJ2-1, with D perhaps being TRBD1 or TRBD2 (5 bases each). Germline loops: CDR1 SGHVS, CDR2 FNYEAQ. V lost 5 bases and J 0 bases, leaving 11 bases between the germline ends. The CDR3 length is 15 residues. The CDR3 nucleotides read TGTGCCAGCAGCATCTGGGGGAGCTCCTACAATGAGCAGTTCTTC. It yields the protein CASSIWGSSYNEQFF.

The V gene is TRBV12-3 or TRBV12-4, the J gene TRBJ1-3; 11 bases align to TRBD1. Trimming at V came to 4 bases and at J to 4 bases, leaving 3 bases not matched to a gene. The CDR3 length is 15 residues. This CDR3 reads CASSWTGGLGNTIYF. The DNA of the CDR3 is TGTGCCAGCAGTTGGACAGGGGGCCTCGGAAACACCATATATTTT.

Ten or more counts support this clonotype. The V and J genes are TRBV6-1 and TRBJ2-1; D possibly corresponds to TRBD1 (5 bases). V was cut by 5 bases and J by 9 bases, with 20 bases left in between. CDR3 size: 15 residues. Per the germline V gene, CDR1 is MNHNS and CDR2 is SASEGT. CDR3 DNA sequence: TGTGCCAGCAGTCCTCGCAGGGTGTCGTTGGGTGAGCAGTTCTTC. Translating it yields CASSPRRVSLGEQFF.

The sample holds many counts of this clonotype. The chain combines TRBV12-3 or TRBV12-4 with TRBJ2-1; no firm D call. Trimming stripped 5 bases from V and 15 bases from J, with 17 bases between. The CDR3 has 12 residues. This chain's CDR3 is CASSQNVRVGFF. In nucleotides, the CDR3 is TGTGCCAGCAGTCAAAATGTTAGGGTGGGGTTCTTC.

This clonotype was seen only a few times. This chain links TRBV10-3 with TRBJ2-1; 13 bases align to TRBD2. CDR1 is ENHRY, CDR2 SYGVKD, per germline. The CDR3 has 19 amino acids. J lost 0 bases, V lost 5 bases, and 10 bases had no gene match. As DNA, the CDR3 is TGTGCCATCAGTCCGGGAGGACTAGCGGGGGCTTCCTCCTACAATGAGCAGTTCTTC. Its translation: CAISPGGLAGASSYNEQFF.

This clonotype was seen many times. The V and J genes are TRBV10-2 and TRBJ1-1, with D perhaps matching TRBD1 (6 bases). Trimming shortened V by 8 bases and J by 1 base, and 8 bases separated the two germline ends. Per germline, CDR1 WSHSY and CDR2 SAAADI. The CDR3 loop spans 12 amino acids. DNA for the CDR3: TGCGCCAGCGAACAGGGGAACACTGAAGCTTTCTTT. Its protein product is CASEQGNTEAFF.

This clonotype was observed at least ten times. The chain employs TRBV7-8 and TRBJ1-2; D is ambiguous. Trimming left V 1 base short and J 1 base short, with 10 bases between. CDR3 length: 15 amino acids. Germline-derived CDR1 and CDR2 are SGHVS and FQNEAQ. CDR3: CASSLGQTRNYGYTF. The CDR3 DNA sequence: TGTGCCAGCAGCTTAGGGCAGACCCGTAACTATGGCTACACCTTC.

This clonotype was seen repeatedly, ten times or more. The junction departs from the called germline gene at one end, perhaps through a read error. The chain couples TRBV12-3 or TRBV12-4 to TRBJ2-5; D may be TRBD2 (5 bases). The CDR3 is 13 amino acids. This CDR3 reads CASNRGSFETLHF. The CDR3 DNA sequence: TGTGCCAGCAACCGAGGGAGCTTCGAGACCCTGCACTTC.

This clonotype occurred a few times. This chain uses TRBV29-1 with TRBJ2-1; D not resolved. CDR1 and CDR2 (germline): SQVTM, ANQGSEA. V lost 7 bases and J 9 bases, leaving 19 bases between the germline ends. The CDR3 has 13 residues. CDR3 nucleotides: TGCAGCGGGTCGGTGGGCCATTGGTCTGAGCAGTTCTTC. Its protein is CSGSVGHWSEQFF.

Many counts were recorded for this clonotype. This chain links TRBV12-3 or TRBV12-4 with TRBJ1-6; unclear D gene. V was shortened by 6 bases and J by 0 bases, with 6 bases between the two germline ends. This CDR3 region has 14 residues. The CDR3 coding sequence is TGTGCCAGCAGGAGGAGCTCCTATAATTCACCCCTCCACTTT. Residues: CASRRSSYNSPLHF.

The table lists this clonotype with many counts. The V and J genes are TRBV10-3 and TRBJ1-1; D is possibly TRBD1 (6 bases). This CDR3 region has 13 residues. V lost 6 bases, J lost 1 base, and 9 bases lay in between. The V gene's germline CDR1 is ENHRY and CDR2 SYGVKD. The CDR3 is CAIRGTPNTEAFF. DNA of the CDR3: TGTGCCATCAGAGGGACACCGAACACTGAAGCTTTCTTT.

V is TRBV24-1 and J is TRBJ1-2; D is possibly TRBD1 (6 bases). The CDR3 loop spans 15 amino acids. V gave up 6 bases and J gave up 0 bases, with 13 bases separating them. The germline V gene has CDR1 KGHDR and CDR2 SFDVKD. This CDR3 reads CATSPGGTTNYGYTF. CDR3 DNA: TGTGCCACCAGTCCAGGCGGGACAACTAACTATGGCTACACCTTC.

This chain joins TRBV12-3 or TRBV12-4 and TRBJ2-1, with a weak D call TRBD1 (7 bases). CDR3 length: 15 amino acids. With 7 bases removed from V and 5 bases from J, the gap between germline ends came to 18 bases. CDR3 in amino acids: CASNGGDRNDNEQFF. The CDR3 coding sequence is TGTGCCAGCAACGGAGGGGACAGAAACGACAATGAGCAGTTCTTC.